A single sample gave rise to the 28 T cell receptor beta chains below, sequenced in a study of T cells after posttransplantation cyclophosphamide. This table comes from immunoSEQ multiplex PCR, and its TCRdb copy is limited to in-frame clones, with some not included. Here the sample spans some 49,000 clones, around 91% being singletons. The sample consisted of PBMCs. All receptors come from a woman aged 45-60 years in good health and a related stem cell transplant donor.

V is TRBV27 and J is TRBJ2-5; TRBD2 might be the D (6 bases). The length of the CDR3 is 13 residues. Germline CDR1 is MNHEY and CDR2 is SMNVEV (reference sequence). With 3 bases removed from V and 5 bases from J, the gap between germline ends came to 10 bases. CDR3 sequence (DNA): TGTGCCAGCAGTTTTAGCGGTTTGGAGACCCAGTACTTC. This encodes CASSFSGLETQYF.

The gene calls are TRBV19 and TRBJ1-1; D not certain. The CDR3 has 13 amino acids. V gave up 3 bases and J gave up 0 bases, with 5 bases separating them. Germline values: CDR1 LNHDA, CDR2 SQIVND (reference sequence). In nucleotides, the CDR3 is TGTGCCAGTAGTATTCAGATGAACACTGAAGCTTTCTTT. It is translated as CASSIQMNTEAFF.

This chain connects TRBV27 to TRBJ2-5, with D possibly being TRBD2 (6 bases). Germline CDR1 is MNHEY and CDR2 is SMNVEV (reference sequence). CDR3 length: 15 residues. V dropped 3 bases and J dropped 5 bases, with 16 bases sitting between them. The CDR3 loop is CASSFSGVVWETQYF. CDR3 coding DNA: TGTGCCAGCAGTTTTTCGGGGGTTGTTTGGGAGACCCAGTACTTC.

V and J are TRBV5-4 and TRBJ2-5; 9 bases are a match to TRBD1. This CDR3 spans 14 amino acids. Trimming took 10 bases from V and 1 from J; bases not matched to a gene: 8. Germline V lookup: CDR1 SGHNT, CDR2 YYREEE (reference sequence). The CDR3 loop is CAGNRGPSQETQYF. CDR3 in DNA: TGTGCCGGAAACAGGGGGCCAAGCCAAGAGACCCAGTACTTC.

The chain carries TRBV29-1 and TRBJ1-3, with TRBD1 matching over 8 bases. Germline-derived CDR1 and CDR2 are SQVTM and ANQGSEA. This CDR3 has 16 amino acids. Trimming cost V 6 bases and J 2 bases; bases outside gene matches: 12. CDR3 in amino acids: CSVGGQAGDAGNTIYF. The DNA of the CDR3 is TGCAGCGTCGGGGGACAGGCCGGGGATGCTGGAAACACCATATATTTT.

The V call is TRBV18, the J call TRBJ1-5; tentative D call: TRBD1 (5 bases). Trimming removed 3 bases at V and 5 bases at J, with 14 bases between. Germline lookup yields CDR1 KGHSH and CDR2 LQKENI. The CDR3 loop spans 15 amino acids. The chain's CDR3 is CASSPGRGVDQPQHF. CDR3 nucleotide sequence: TGTGCCAGCTCACCGGGGAGGGGCGTCGATCAGCCCCAGCATTTT.

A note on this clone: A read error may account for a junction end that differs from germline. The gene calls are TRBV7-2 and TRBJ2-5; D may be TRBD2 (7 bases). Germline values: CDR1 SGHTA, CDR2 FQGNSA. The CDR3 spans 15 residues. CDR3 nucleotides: TGTGCCAGCAGCTTAGCGGGAGGGGGAGGGGAGATCCAGTACTTC. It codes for CASSLAGGGGEIQYF. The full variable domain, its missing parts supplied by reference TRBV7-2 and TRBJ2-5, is GAGVSQSPSNKVTEKGKDVELRCDPISGHTALYWYRQSLGQGLEFLIYFQGNSAPDKSGLPSDRFSAERTGGSVSTLTIQRTQQEDSAVYLCASSLAGGGGEIQYFGPGTRLLVL.

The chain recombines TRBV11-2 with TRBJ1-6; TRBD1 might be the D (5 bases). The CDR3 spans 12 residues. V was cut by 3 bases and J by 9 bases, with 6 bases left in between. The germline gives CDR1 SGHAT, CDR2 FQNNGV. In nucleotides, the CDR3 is TGTGCCAGCAGCTTTCAGGGTTCACCCCTCCACTTT. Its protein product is CASSFQGSPLHF. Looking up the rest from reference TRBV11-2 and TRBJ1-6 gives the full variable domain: EAGVAQSPRYKIIEKRQSVAFWCNPISGHATLYWYQQILGQGPKLLIQFQNNGVVDDSQLPKDRFSAERLKGVDSTLKIQPAKLEDSAVYLCASSFQGSPLHFGNGTRLTVT.

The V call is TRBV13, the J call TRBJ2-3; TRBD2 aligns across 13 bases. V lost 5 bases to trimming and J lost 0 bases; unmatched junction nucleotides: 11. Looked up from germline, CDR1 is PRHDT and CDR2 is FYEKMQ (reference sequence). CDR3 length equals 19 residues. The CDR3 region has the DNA TGTGCCAGCAGCCTGAGACTAGCGGGGGGAACCAGTAGCACAGATACGCAGTATTTT. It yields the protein CASSLRLAGGTSSTDTQYF.

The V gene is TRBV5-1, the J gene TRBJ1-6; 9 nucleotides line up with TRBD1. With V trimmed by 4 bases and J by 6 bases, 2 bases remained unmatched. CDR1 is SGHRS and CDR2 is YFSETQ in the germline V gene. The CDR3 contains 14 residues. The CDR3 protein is CASSMGQGNSPLHF. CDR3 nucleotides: TGCGCCAGCAGCATGGGACAGGGTAATTCACCCCTCCACTTT.

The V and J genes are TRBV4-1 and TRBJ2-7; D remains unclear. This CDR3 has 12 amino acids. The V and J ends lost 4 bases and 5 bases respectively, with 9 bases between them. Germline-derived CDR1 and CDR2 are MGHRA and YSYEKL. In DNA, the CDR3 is TGCGCCAGCAGCCCCTCTGAGAACGAGCAGTACTTC. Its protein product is CASSPSENEQYF.

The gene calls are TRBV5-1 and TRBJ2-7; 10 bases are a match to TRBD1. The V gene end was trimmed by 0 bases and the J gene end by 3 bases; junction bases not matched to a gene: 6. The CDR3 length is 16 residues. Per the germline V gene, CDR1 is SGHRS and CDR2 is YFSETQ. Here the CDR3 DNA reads TGCGCCAGCAGCTTGGTAGGGACAGGGGCCCTCTACGAGCAGTACTTC. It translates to CASSLVGTGALYEQYF.

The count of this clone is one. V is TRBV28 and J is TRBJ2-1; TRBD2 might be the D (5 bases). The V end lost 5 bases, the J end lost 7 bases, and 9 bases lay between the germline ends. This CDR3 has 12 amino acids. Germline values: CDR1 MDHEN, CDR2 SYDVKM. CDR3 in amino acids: CASSPLANEQFF. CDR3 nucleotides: TGTGCCAGCAGTCCGCTAGCTAATGAGCAGTTCTTC.

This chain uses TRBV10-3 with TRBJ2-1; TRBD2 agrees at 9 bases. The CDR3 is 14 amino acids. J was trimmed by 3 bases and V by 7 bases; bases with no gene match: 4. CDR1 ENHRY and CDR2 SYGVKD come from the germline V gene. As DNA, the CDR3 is TGTGCCATCACCCCTAGCGGGGACTACAATGAGCAGTTCTTC. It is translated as CAITPSGDYNEQFF.

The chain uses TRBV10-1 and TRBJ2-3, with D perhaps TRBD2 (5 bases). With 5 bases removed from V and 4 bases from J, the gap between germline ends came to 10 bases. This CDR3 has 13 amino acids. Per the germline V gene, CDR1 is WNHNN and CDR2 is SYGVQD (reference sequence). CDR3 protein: CASSTRTSDTQYF. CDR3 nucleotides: TGCGCCAGCAGTACTAGGACGTCAGATACGCAGTATTTT.

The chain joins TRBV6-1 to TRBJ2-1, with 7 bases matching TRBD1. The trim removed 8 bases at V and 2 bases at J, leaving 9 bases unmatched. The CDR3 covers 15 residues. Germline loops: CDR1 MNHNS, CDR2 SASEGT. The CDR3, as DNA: TGTGCCAGCTACAGAGCCAGGGGGACCTACAATGAGCAGTTCTTC. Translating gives CASYRARGTYNEQFF.

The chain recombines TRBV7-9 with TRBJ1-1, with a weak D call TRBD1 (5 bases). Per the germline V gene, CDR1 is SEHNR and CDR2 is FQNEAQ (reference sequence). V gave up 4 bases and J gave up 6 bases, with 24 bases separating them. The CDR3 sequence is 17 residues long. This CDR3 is CASSSGGDSLFRAEAFF. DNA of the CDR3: TGTGCCAGCAGCTCTGGGGGGGACTCTCTCTTTCGGGCTGAAGCTTTCTTT. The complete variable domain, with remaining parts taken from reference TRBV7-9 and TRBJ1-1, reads DTGVSQNPRHKITKRGQNVTFRCDPISEHNRLYWYRQTLGQGPEFLTYFQNEAQLEKSRLLSDRFSAERPKGSFSTLEIQRTEQGDSAMYLCASSSGGDSLFRAEAFFGQGTRLTVV.

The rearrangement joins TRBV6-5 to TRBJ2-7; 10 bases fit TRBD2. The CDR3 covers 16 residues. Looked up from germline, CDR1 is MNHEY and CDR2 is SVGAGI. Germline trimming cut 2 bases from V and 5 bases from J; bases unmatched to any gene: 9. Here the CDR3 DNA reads TGTGCCAGCAGTTACGGCGCTAGCGGGAGTTGGGACGAGCAGTACTTC. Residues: CASSYGASGSWDEQYF.

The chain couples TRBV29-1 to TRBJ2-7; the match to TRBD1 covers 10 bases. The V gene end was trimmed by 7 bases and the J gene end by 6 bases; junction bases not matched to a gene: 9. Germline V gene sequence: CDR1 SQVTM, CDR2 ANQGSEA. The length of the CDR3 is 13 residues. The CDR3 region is CSALPGQGSEQYF. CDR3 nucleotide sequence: TGCAGCGCGTTACCGGGACAGGGGAGCGAGCAGTACTTC.

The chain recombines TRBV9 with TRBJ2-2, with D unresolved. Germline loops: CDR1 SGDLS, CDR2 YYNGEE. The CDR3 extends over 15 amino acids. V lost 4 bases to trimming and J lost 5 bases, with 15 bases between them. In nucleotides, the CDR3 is TGTGCCAGCAGCCTGCTCGGAGTTTGGACCGGGGAGCTGTTTTTT. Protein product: CASSLLGVWTGELFF.

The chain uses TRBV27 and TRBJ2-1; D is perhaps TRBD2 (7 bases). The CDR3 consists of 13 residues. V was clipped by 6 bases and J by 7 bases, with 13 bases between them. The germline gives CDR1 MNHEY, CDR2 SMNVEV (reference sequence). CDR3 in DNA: TGTGCCAGCAGGAGAGGGGGGGGAAATGAGCAGTTCTTC. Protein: CASRRGGGNEQFF.

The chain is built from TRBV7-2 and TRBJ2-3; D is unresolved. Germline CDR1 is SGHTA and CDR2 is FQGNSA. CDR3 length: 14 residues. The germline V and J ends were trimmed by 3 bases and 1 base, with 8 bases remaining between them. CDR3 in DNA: TGTGCCAGCAGCTTGTCTCTTGGCACAGATACGCAGTATTTT. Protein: CASSLSLGTDTQYF.

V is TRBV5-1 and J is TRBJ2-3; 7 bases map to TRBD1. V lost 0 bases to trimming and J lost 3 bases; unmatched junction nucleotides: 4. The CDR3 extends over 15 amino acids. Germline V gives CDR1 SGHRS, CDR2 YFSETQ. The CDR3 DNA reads TGCGCCAGCAGCTTGGAACAGGGGTTGACAGATACGCAGTATTTT. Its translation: CASSLEQGLTDTQYF.

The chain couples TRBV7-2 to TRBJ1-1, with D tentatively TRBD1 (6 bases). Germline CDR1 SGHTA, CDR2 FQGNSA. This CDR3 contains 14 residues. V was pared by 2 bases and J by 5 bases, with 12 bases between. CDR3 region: CASSLWDIGTEAFF. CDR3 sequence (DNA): TGTGCCAGCAGCTTATGGGACATAGGGACTGAAGCTTTCTTT. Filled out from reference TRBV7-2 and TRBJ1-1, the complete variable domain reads GAGVSQSPSNKVTEKGKDVELRCDPISGHTALYWYRQSLGQGLEFLIYFQGNSAPDKSGLPSDRFSAERTGGSVSTLTIQRTQQEDSAVYLCASSLWDIGTEAFFGQGTRLTVV.

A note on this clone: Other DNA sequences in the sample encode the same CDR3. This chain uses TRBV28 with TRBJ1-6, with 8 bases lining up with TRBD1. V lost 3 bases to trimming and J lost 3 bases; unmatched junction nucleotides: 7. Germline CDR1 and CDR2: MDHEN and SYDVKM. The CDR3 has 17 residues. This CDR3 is CASSFSAGTGYNSPLHF. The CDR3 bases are TGTGCCAGCAGTTTTTCGGCGGGGACAGGCTATAATTCACCCCTCCACTTT.

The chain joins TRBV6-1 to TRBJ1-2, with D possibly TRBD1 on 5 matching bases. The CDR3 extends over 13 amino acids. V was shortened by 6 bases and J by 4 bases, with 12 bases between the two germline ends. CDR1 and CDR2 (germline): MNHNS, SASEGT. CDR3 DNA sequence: TGTGCCAGCAGGACAGCGGGGAGCTATGGCTACACCTTC. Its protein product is CASRTAGSYGYTF.

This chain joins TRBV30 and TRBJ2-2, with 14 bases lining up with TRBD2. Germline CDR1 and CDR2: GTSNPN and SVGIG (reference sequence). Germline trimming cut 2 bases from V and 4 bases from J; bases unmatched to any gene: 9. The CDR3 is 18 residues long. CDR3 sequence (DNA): TGTGCCTGGAGTCCGGGACTAGCGGGAGTGGAGGGCACCGGGGAGCTGTTTTTT. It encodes CAWSPGLAGVEGTGELFF.

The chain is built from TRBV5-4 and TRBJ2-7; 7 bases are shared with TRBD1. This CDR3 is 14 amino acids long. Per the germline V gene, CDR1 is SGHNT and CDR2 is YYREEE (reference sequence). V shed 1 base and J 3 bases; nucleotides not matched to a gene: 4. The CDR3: CASSLRQGRYEQYF. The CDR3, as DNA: TGTGCCAGCAGCTTGCGACAGGGACGCTACGAGCAGTACTTC.